Listed here is a single TCR beta chain. Its antigen is undetermined. This sample is drawn from a study of cytomegalovirus exposure and HLA in healthy donors. Findings and limits, study-wide: Most TCR sequences were uncommon, yet certain public TCRs appeared in many donors. The study recorded over 150 TCR beta chains that were cytomegalovirus-associated.

Donors came from a validation cohort of some 130 subjects, distinct from the first 666-subject cohort. The protocol was immunoSEQ multiplex PCR, while the TCRdb copy is restricted to in-frame clones and leaves out a portion. The sample includes 50,000 or so clones, 90% to 95% of them seen just once. The length of the CDR3 is 12 residues. Deletions cut 3 bases from V and 4 bases from J, with 7 bases between. Germline loops: CDR1 SQVTM, CDR2 ANQGSEA. Material: PBMCs. The chain uses TRBV29-1 and TRBJ2-1; no clear D. The clonotype comes from a woman in her twenties or thirties in good health and CMV-seronegative. CDR3 DNA sequence: TGCAGCGTTGACAACAGTTACAATGAGCAGTTCTTC. It encodes CSVDNSYNEQFF.